This entry lists 30 T cell receptor beta chains sequenced from one sample in a study of blood T cells in healthy people across ages. The second PCR ran about 6 to 12 cycles with a sample-barcoded 5' primer and J-beta primers. TCRdb independently ran MiXCR on the 5' RACE reads; one entry per CDR3 protein. Of under 850,000 distinct CDR3 sequences listed, 36% are singletons. The material sequenced was blood. These receptors all stem from a man aged 18 to 29 in good health.

This clonotype was counted a few times. This sequence joins TRBV4-2 and TRBJ2-2; D unresolved. The CDR3 loop spans 16 amino acids. Trimming removed 0 bases from V and 4 bases from J, with 12 bases in between. Germline CDR1 is LGHNA and CDR2 is YNFKEQ. CDR3 in amino acids: CASSQDLWQSTGELFF. The CDR3 region has the DNA TGTGCCAGCAGCCAAGATCTGTGGCAGTCCACCGGGGAGCTGTTTTTT.

This clonotype was observed a single time. This rearrangement joins TRBV18 to TRBJ2-1; 7 bases are shared with TRBD1. The V and J ends lost 2 bases and 4 bases, in that order; junction bases with no gene match: 2. CDR1 and CDR2 (germline): KGHSH, LQKENI. The CDR3 contains 14 residues. Here the CDR3 DNA reads TGTGCCAGCTCACCAAGGGGACAGTACAATGAGCAGTTCTTC. Protein sequence: CASSPRGQYNEQFF.

Ten or more counts support this clonotype. This sequence joins TRBV10-3 and TRBJ2-7, with TRBD1 identical over 12 bases. Germline-derived CDR1 and CDR2 are ENHRY and SYGVKD. The trim removed 7 bases at V and 4 bases at J, leaving 5 bases unmatched. This CDR3 is built from 14 residues. Here the CDR3 reads CAITSGQGAYEQYF. The CDR3 region has the DNA TGTGCCATCACTTCGGGACAGGGGGCGTACGAGCAGTACTTC.

With respect to this clonotype: Possible read error: a much larger clone is one base away. The V gene is TRBV5-1, the J gene TRBJ2-7; D is perhaps TRBD1 or TRBD2 (5 bases each). The CDR3 consists of 14 residues. Germline CDR1 is SGHRS and CDR2 is YFSETQ. Trimming left V 3 bases short and J 4 bases short, with 14 bases between. The DNA of the CDR3 is TGCGCCAGCAGCTGCGTGGCAGGGACGTACGAGCAGTACTTC. Translating it yields CASSCVAGTYEQYF.

This CDR3 is CASSVSGGTSSYNEQYF. In DNA form, the CDR3 reads TGTGCCAGCAGCGTCTCTGGCGGGACGAGCTCCTACAATGAGCAGTACTTC. The gene calls are TRBV9 and TRBJ2-1; perhaps TRBD2 as D (6 bases). The DNA end is a closer match to TRBJ2-7, so the J assignment may be wrong. The length of the CDR3 is 17 residues. Germline V gene lookup returns CDR1 SGDLS and CDR2 YYNGEE.

In the case of this clonotype: A much more abundant neighbour one base away suggests this may be a read error. This chain joins TRBV12-3 or TRBV12-4 and TRBJ2-3; weak D call: TRBD1 (5 bases). This CDR3 is 15 amino acids long. CDR3 protein: CASSPARVETDAQYF. The DNA of the CDR3 is TGTGCCAGCAGTCCCGCCCGCGTCGAGACAGATGCGCAGTATTTT.

The chain recombines TRBV29-1 with TRBJ2-1; D gene uncertain. The germline CDR1 and CDR2 sequences are SQVTM and ANQGSEA. CDR3 length equals 12 residues. Trimming cost V 4 bases and J 8 bases, with 12 bases left between them. CDR3 nucleotide sequence: TGCAGCGTTGGCCCCCGTGGCGATGAGCAGTTCTTC. Amino acids: CSVGPRGDEQFF.

The chain uses TRBV4-3 and TRBJ1-4; D remains ambiguous. Deletions cut 0 bases from V and 3 bases from J, with 11 bases between. The CDR3 runs to 16 residues. Germline V gene lookup returns CDR1 LGHNA and CDR2 YSLEER. CDR3 nucleotide sequence: TGCGCCAGCAGCCAAGATCTGGGTTCTCCTAATGAAAAACTGTTTTTT. This sequence encodes CASSQDLGSPNEKLFF.

Only a few counts were recorded for this clonotype. This sequence joins TRBV12-3 or TRBV12-4 and TRBJ1-2, with D perhaps TRBD1 (6 bases). This CDR3 contains 13 residues. V was trimmed by 8 bases and J by 7 bases, leaving 17 bases between them. The CDR3 loop reads CASASGGPRGYTF. The DNA of the CDR3 is TGTGCCAGCGCTTCGGGGGGGCCTCGTGGCTACACCTTC.

The chain has TRBV11-2 and TRBJ2-5, with D perhaps matching TRBD2 (5 bases). The V gene lost 1 base and the J gene lost 11 bases, with 17 bases spanning the gap. CDR3 size: 14 residues. CDR1 is SGHAT, CDR2 FQNNGV, per germline. CDR3 in DNA: TGTGCCAGCAGCTTAGGGACGGGGAGCAATGAGCAGTACTTC. Amino acids: CASSLGTGSNEQYF.

The rearrangement links TRBV7-2 to TRBJ1-2, with 10 bases that match TRBD1. This CDR3 has 14 residues. Germline loops: CDR1 SGHTA, CDR2 FQGNSA. V shed 7 bases and J 2 bases; nucleotides not matched to a gene: 4. The CDR3 region has the DNA TGTGCCAGCATCGGACAGGGGGGAAACTATGGCTACACCTTC. It codes for CASIGQGGNYGYTF.

The chain uses TRBV18 and TRBJ1-2; D might be TRBD1 (6 bases). CDR3 length: 14 amino acids. Germline-derived CDR1 and CDR2 are KGHSH and LQKENI. Trimming took 6 bases from V and 0 from J, leaving 11 bases between them. For the CDR3, the DNA is TGTGCCAGCTCTCCAGGGGCGGCTAACTATGGCTACACCTTC. Protein: CASSPGAANYGYTF.

V gene TRBV24-1 combines with J gene TRBJ2-1, with D perhaps matching TRBD2 (5 bases). V lost 3 bases to trimming and J lost 6 bases, with 14 bases between them. This CDR3 has 15 amino acids. CDR1 and CDR2 from the germline V gene are KGHDR and SFDVKD. CDR3 protein: CATSDVAEVVNEQFF. The CDR3 nucleotides are TGTGCCACCAGTGATGTGGCGGAGGTAGTCAATGAGCAGTTCTTC.

J is TRBJ1-5 and V is TRBV20-1; tentatively, D is TRBD1 (5 bases). The CDR3 totals 17 residues. Trimming removed 2 bases at V and 1 base at J, with 18 bases between. From germline, CDR1 is DFQATT and CDR2 SNEGSKA (reference sequence). The CDR3 reads CSARRSGPLPSNQPQHF. The DNA of the CDR3 is TGCAGTGCTAGACGTTCGGGGCCCCTACCGAGCAATCAGCCCCAGCATTTT.

The V and J genes are TRBV12-3 or TRBV12-4 and TRBJ2-3; D uncertain. V was pared by 7 bases and J by 4 bases, with 15 bases between. This CDR3 is 14 amino acids long. CDR3 residues: CASNVTAAADTQYF. As DNA, the CDR3 is TGTGCCAGCAATGTCACCGCGGCGGCAGATACGCAGTATTTT.

This clonotype has just a few counts. J is TRBJ1-5 and V is TRBV24-1; TRBD1 might be the D (6 bases). The CDR3 has 14 residues. V lost 7 bases, J lost 4 bases, and 13 bases lay in between. Germline V gene sequence: CDR1 KGHDR, CDR2 SFDVKD. CDR3 DNA sequence: TGTGCCACCAGGACAGGTAGAGTGAATCAGCCCCAGCATTTT. Translating it yields CATRTGRVNQPQHF.

As concerns this clonotype: A read error may be the cause here, since a much bigger clone is one base away. Since no conserved phenylalanine or tryptophan closes the CDR3, a read error is the likely cause. The CDR3 nucleotides read TGTGCCAGCAGCGGACTAGCGGGGCTGTACCAAGAGACCCAGTACCTC. Translated: CASSGLAGLYQETQYL. This chain links TRBV2 with TRBJ2-5; 12 bases are shared with TRBD2. Germline trimming cut 6 bases from V and 0 bases from J; bases unmatched to any gene: 5. The CDR3 extends over 16 amino acids. CDR1 is SNHLY and CDR2 is FYNNEI in the germline V gene.

The genes are TRBV12-3 or TRBV12-4 and TRBJ1-2; D not resolved. Trimming took off 1 base at V and 8 bases at J, with 14 bases between the two ends. This CDR3 is 14 amino acids long. CDR3 sequence reads: CASSLDRLPRGYTF. CDR3 nucleotides: TGTGCCAGCAGTTTAGACCGACTTCCGAGGGGCTACACCTTC.

V and J are TRBV4-2 and TRBJ2-7, with TRBD1 identical over 7 bases. Germline CDR1 is LGHNA and CDR2 is YNFKEQ. This CDR3 region has 15 residues. V lost 4 bases and J lost 0; bases outside the gene matches: 6. The CDR3 loop is CASSPRTGLSYEQYF. CDR3 DNA: TGTGCCAGCAGCCCCAGGACAGGTCTCTCCTACGAGCAGTACTTC.

The V gene is TRBV13, the J gene TRBJ1-1; 7 bases match TRBD1. Per germline, CDR1 PRHDT and CDR2 FYEKMQ (reference sequence). CDR3 length: 15 residues. The J segment lost 4 bases and the V segment lost 2 bases, leaving 7 bases of the junction unmatched. The CDR3, as DNA: TGTGCCAGCAGCTTATACCAGGGGGGGACCACTGAAGCTTTCTTT. Translated, it gives CASSLYQGGTTEAFF.

Comment on this clonotype: This may be a read error: a much more frequent sequence differs by one nucleotide. This rearrangement joins TRBV7-9 to TRBJ1-2; D is unclear. This CDR3 region has 12 residues. CDR1 is SEHNR and CDR2 is FQNEAQ in the germline V gene (reference sequence). Written as DNA, the CDR3 is TGTGCCAGCAGCTTAGATGGGGATGGCTGCACCTTC. This codes for CASSLDGDGCTF.

This rearrangement joins TRBV18 to TRBJ1-6; D might be TRBD1 (5 bases). The CDR3 runs 13 residues. The germline gives CDR1 KGHSH, CDR2 LQKENI. V was shortened by 3 bases and J by 10 bases, with 10 bases between the two germline ends. The CDR3 DNA reads TGTGCCAGCTCACCTGACGGGGCCTCACCCCTCCACTTT. This encodes CASSPDGASPLHF.

The table lists this clonotype with a few counts. The chain links TRBV12-3 or TRBV12-4 to TRBJ1-1; D gene uncertain. The CDR3 runs 15 residues. V lost 6 bases to trimming and J lost 0 bases, with 14 bases between them. The CDR3 region has the DNA TGTGCCAGCAGGAAAGGACGGCCCATGAACACTGAAGCTTTCTTT. Translation gives CASRKGRPMNTEAFF.

This clonotype was counted only a few times. The chain uses TRBV15 and TRBJ1-6, with 9 bases identical to TRBD1. CDR1 LNHNV and CDR2 YYDKDF come from the germline V gene (reference sequence). The CDR3 consists of 15 residues. Losses at the gene ends were 4 bases for V and 12 bases for J; bases not matched to a gene: 10. The CDR3 here is CATSTETGGWLPLHF. DNA for the CDR3: TGTGCCACCAGCACTGAGACAGGGGGTTGGTTACCCCTCCACTTT.

This clonotype was seen at least ten times. This chain uses TRBV10-3 with TRBJ2-3, with unresolved D. V was cut by 7 bases and J by 6 bases, with 11 bases left in between. This CDR3 is 12 amino acids long. CDR1 is ENHRY, CDR2 SYGVKD, per germline. This chain's CDR3 is CAIKGTGDTQYF. The CDR3 DNA reads TGTGCCATCAAAGGCACCGGGGATACGCAGTATTTT.

This clonotype was found a few times. This chain connects TRBV10-3 to TRBJ2-7; 7 bases map to TRBD1. The germline CDR1 and CDR2 sequences are ENHRY and SYGVKD. V lost 6 bases and J lost 7; bases outside the gene matches: 12. This CDR3 spans 14 amino acids. CDR3 DNA: TGTGCCATCAGCTTACAGACAGGGTCCGGTGAGCAGTACTTC. It codes for CAISLQTGSGEQYF.

Details on this clonotype: Being one base from a much bigger clone, this may be a read error. The rearrangement links TRBV6-5 to TRBJ2-5, with 10 bases matching TRBD1. The assigned J gene may be wrong: the sequence end matches TRBJ2-7 better. Germline CDR1 reads MNHEY; CDR2 reads SVGAGI. The CDR3 consists of 14 residues. This chain's CDR3 is CASSDGTGAYEQYF. In DNA form, the CDR3 reads TGTGCCAGCAGTGACGGGACAGGGGCCTACGAGCAGTACTTC.

V gene TRBV6-1 combines with J gene TRBJ2-5; D remains unclear. The CDR3 consists of 14 residues. The V gene lost 4 bases and the J gene lost 1 base, with 10 bases spanning the gap. CDR1 and CDR2 (germline): MNHNS, SASEGT. DNA of the CDR3: TGTGCCAGCAGTGCCCTGCATATCCAAGAGACCCAGTACTTC. This gives the protein CASSALHIQETQYF.

The V gene is TRBV7-2, the J gene TRBJ1-5, with 8 nucleotides matching TRBD1. V was clipped by 5 bases and J by 3 bases; unmatched bases: 6. This CDR3 contains 15 residues. In germline, CDR1 is SGHTA, CDR2 FQGNSA. In DNA form, the CDR3 reads TGTGCCAGCAGCCCTTGGACAGGGATCAATCAGCCCCAGCATTTT. Its translation: CASSPWTGINQPQHF.

This clonotype appeared a few times. The rearrangement links TRBV4-1 to TRBJ2-7, with D unclear. Germline-derived CDR1 and CDR2 are MGHRA and YSYEKL. This CDR3 contains 13 residues. Trimming took 0 bases from V and 7 from J, leaving 10 bases between them. The chain's CDR3 is CASSQDHTREQYF. CDR3 in DNA: TGCGCCAGCAGCCAAGATCACACCCGGGAGCAGTACTTC.